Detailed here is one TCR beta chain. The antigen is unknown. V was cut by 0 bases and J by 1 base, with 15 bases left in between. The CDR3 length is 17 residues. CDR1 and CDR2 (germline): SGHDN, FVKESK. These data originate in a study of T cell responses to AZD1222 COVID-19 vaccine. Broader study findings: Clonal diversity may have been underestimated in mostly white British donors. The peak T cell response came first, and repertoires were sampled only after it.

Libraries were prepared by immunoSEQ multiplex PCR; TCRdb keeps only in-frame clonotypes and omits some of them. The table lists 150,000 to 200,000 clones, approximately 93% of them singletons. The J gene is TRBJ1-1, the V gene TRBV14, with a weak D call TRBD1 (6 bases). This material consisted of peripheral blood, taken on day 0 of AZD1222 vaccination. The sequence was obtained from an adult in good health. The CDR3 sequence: CASSQDGRGLSNTEAFF. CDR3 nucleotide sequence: TGTGCCAGCAGCCAAGATGGGCGGGGGCTTTCGAACACTGAAGCTTTCTTT.